These T cell receptor beta chains were read from a single sample in a study of T cell responses to AZD1222 COVID-19 vaccine. The data were produced by immunoSEQ multiplex PCR, yet TCRdb's version contains in-frame clones alone and is incomplete. The sample has roughly 83,000 clones; about 83% are singletons. The sequencing used peripheral blood, collected on day 0 of AZD1222 vaccination. These receptors came from an adult in good health. CDR3s include the opening cysteine and the closing phenylalanine or tryptophan. D genes are given only for firm matches. A row's size may be missing; if present it is once, few, many or a size class.

abundance: .
d_gene: TRBD2
j_gene: TRBJ2-3
v_gene: TRBV6-5
CDR3nt: TGTGCCAGCAAAGGGAGCGGGAGGGTCCCAGATACGCAGTATTTT
CDR3aa: CASKGSGRVPDTQYF

abundance: .
d_gene: TRBD1
j_gene: TRBJ2-1
v_gene: TRBV7-2
CDR3nt: TGTGCCAGCAGCTTAGACGCCGGGACAGGGGGCTACAATGAGCAGTTCTTC
CDR3aa: CASSLDAGTGGYNEQFF

abundance: .
d_gene: .
j_gene: TRBJ2-3
v_gene: TRBV4-2
CDR3nt: TGTGCCAGCAGCCAAGATCGACGGGATACGCAGTATTTT
CDR3aa: CASSQDRRDTQYF

abundance: .
d_gene: .
j_gene: TRBJ2-1
v_gene: TRBV4-3
CDR3nt: TGCGCCAGCAGCCAAGATTGGACTCCCCGGGCCTACAATGAGCAGTTCTTC
CDR3aa: CASSQDWTPRAYNEQFF

abundance: .
d_gene: .
j_gene: TRBJ1-1
v_gene: TRBV19
CDR3nt: TGTGCCAGTAGTGTCTACGGGGGGGCTTTCTTT
CDR3aa: CASSVYGGAFF

abundance: .
d_gene: .
j_gene: TRBJ2-3
v_gene: TRBV5-4
CDR3nt: TGTGCCAGCAGCTTGGACACAGATACGCAGTATTTT
CDR3aa: CASSLDTDTQYF

abundance: .
d_gene: .
j_gene: TRBJ2-7
v_gene: TRBV27
CDR3nt: TGTGCCAGCAGTTTGGGGATCTACTACGAGCAGTACTTC
CDR3aa: CASSLGIYYEQYF

abundance: .
d_gene: TRBD1
j_gene: TRBJ1-1
v_gene: TRBV18
CDR3nt: TGTGCCAGCTCAAAGGGGGCAGACACTGAAGCTTTCTTT
CDR3aa: CASSKGADTEAFF

abundance: .
d_gene: TRBD2
j_gene: TRBJ2-7
v_gene: TRBV19
CDR3nt: TGTGCCAGTAGTATCCTAGCGGGAGTCTACGAGCAGTACTTC
CDR3aa: CASSILAGVYEQYF

abundance: few
d_gene: TRBD2
j_gene: TRBJ2-2
v_gene: TRBV5-1
CDR3nt: TGCGCCAGCAGCGACGGGACTAGCGGGAGAAAGGCCGGGGAGCTGTTTTTT
CDR3aa: CASSDGTSGRKAGELFF